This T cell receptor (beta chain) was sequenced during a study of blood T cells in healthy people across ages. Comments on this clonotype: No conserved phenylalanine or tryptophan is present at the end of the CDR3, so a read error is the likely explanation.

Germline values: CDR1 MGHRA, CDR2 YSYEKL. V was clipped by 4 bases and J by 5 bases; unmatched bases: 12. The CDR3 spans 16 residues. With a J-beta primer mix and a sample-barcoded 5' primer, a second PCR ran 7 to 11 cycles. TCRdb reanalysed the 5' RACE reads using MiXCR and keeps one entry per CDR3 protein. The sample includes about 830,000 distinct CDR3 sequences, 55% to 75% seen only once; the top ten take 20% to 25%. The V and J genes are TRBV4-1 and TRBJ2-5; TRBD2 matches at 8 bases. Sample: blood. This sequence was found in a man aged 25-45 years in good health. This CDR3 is CASSRELAGGLETQYL. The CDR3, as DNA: TGCGCCAGCAGCCGAGAGTTGGCGGGAGGTCTGGAGACCCAGTACTTA.